These T cell receptor beta chains were read from a single sample in a study of blood T cells in healthy people across ages. TCRdb processed the 5' RACE reads anew with MiXCR; each CDR3 protein has one entry. The repertoire holds 550,000 to 650,000 distinct CDR3 sequences, with roughly a quarter as singletons. These data also formed part of another study, on T cells of mothers and their children.

Sequenced sample: blood. The receptors here all came from a boy between 2 and 10 years old in good health. Both conserved end residues are part of each CDR3. Each record gives: clone size, CDR3 length, D gene, J gene, V gene, CDR3 DNA, CDR3 protein. D genes are given only for firm matches. Not all rows give a size; the values are once, few, many and, for expanded clones, a class.

- | 14 | TRBD1 | TRBJ2-3 | TRBV12-3/TRBV12-4 | TGTGCCAGCAGTTTATCACAGGGGGCCAGGGAGCAGTATTTT | CASSLSQGAREQYF
- | 15 | TRBD1 | TRBJ2-3 | TRBV7-2 | TGTGCCAGCAACCGACAGGGGGTGTTCACAGATACGCAGTATTTT | CASNRQGVFTDTQYF
few | 18 | TRBD2 | TRBJ2-3 | TRBV3-1 | TGTGCCAGCAGCCAAGGGAAATGGGTAGCGGGAGCGATGGATACGCAGTATTTT | CASSQGKWVAGAMDTQYF
- | 14 | - | TRBJ1-2 | TRBV7-2 | TGTGCCAGCAGCTTGCCCACGGTATACTATGGCTACACCTTC | CASSLPTVYYGYTF
- | 14 | - | TRBJ2-5 | TRBV7-9 | TGTGCCAGCAGCTTGCAGTCTGGAGGAGAGACCCAGTACTTC | CASSLQSGGETQYF
- | 13 | - | TRBJ1-2 | TRBV12-3/TRBV12-4 | TGTGCCAGCAGTTTCGAGGCTAACTATGGCTACACCTTC | CASSFEANYGYTF
- | 16 | - | TRBJ1-4 | TRBV7-8 | TGTGCCAGCAGCGCCACACCGGGACGGATAAATGAAAAACTGTTTTTT | CASSATPGRINEKLFF
- | 16 | TRBD2 | TRBJ2-5 | TRBV7-9 | TGTGCCAGCAGCCAGACTAGCGGGAGATCCCGGGAGACCCAGTACTTC | CASSQTSGRSRETQYF
- | 14 | - | TRBJ2-3 | TRBV9 | TGTGCCATCAGCGTATTGGGAGACACAGATACGCAGTATTTT | CAISVLGDTDTQYF
- | 15 | - | TRBJ2-3 | TRBV5-1 | TGCGCCAGCAGCTTCAGCGGGCCGAGCACAGATACGCAGTATTTT | CASSFSGPSTDTQYF
few | 11 | - | TRBJ1-2 | TRBV5-8 | TGTGCCAGCAGCTTGGTTGGGGGCTACACCTTC | CASSLVGGYTF
- | 15 | - | TRBJ2-5 | TRBV5-6 | TGTGCCAGCAGCTTGAGATCGGGATGGGGGGAGACCCAGTACTTC | CASSLRSGWGETQYF
- | 11 | - | TRBJ2-1 | TRBV10-3 | TGTGCCGTAGACCAGGGAAATGAGCAGTTCTTC | CAVDQGNEQFF
- | 15 | - | TRBJ1-1 | TRBV5-5 | TGTGCCAGCAGCTTGGTTACAGACATGAACACTGAAGCTTTCTTT | CASSLVTDMNTEAFF
- | 14 | - | TRBJ2-1 | TRBV30 | TGTGCCTGGAGTGAAGGGGGACACTACAATGAGCAGTTCTTC | CAWSEGGHYNEQFF
- | 15 | - | TRBJ1-3 | TRBV27 | TGTGCCAGCAGCCTGACATTGAGCTCTGGAAACACCATATATTTT | CASSLTLSSGNTIYF
- | 16 | TRBD2 | TRBJ2-1 | TRBV4-1 | TGCGCCAGCAGCCTATCCGGGACTAGCGGGATCAATGAGCAGTTCTTC | CASSLSGTSGINEQFF
few | 18 | - | TRBJ1-1 | TRBV7-3 | TGTGCCAGCAGCTTAACGTTCAGACCTACCCTCATGAACACTGAAGCTTTCTTT | CASSLTFRPTLMNTEAFF
- | 16 | - | TRBJ2-5 | TRBV7-3 | TGTGCCAGCAGCTTAGGCGGGGTAGGGGGTGAAGAGACCCAGTACTTC | CASSLGGVGGEETQYF
- | 15 | TRBD2 | TRBJ2-7 | TRBV5-1 | TGCGCCAGCAGCGCAGGGACTAGCGGGGGGACCGAGCAGTACTTC | CASSAGTSGGTEQYF
- | 16 | TRBD2 | TRBJ2-5 | TRBV12-5 | TGTGCTAGTGGTTTGGGGCTAGCGGGCGATCAAGAGACCCAGTACTTC | CASGLGLAGDQETQYF
- | 15 | TRBD2 | TRBJ2-7 | TRBV7-9 | TGTGCCAGCAGCGGGACTAGCGGGAGGGCATGGGAGCAGTACTTC | CASSGTSGRAWEQYF
few | 10 | - | TRBJ1-2 | TRBV12-3/TRBV12-4 | TGTGCCAGCAGTTTCGGTGGCTACACCTTC | CASSFGGYTF
- | 15 | TRBD2 | TRBJ2-1 | TRBV20-1 | TGCAGTGCTCTACACGGGACTAGCGCCCACAATGAGCAGTTCTTC | CSALHGTSAHNEQFF
- | 14 | TRBD1 | TRBJ1-1 | TRBV6-2/TRBV6-3 | TGTGCCAGCGGAAACAGGGGATCGAACACTGAAGCTTTCTTT | CASGNRGSNTEAFF
- | 15 | TRBD1 | TRBJ1-1 | TRBV20-1 | TGCAGTGCTCCCGGGGAAAGTCAGGGGGCGGTTGAAGCTATCTTT | CSAPGESQGAVEAIF
- | 14 | - | TRBJ2-2 | TRBV7-7 | TGTGCTAGCAGCGCTTCCAAGGGATCCGGGGAGCTGTTTTTT | CASSASKGSGELFF
few | 15 | TRBD1 | TRBJ2-5 | TRBV9 | TGTGCCAGCAGCGCCGGGGGACAGGGGCAAGAGACCCAGTACTTC | CASSAGGQGQETQYF
few | 14 | TRBD1 | TRBJ1-4 | TRBV20-1 | TGCAGTGCTAGAGCGACAGGGCGGGGTGAAAAACTGTTTTTT | CSARATGRGEKLFF
- | 14 | - | TRBJ2-5 | TRBV9 | TGTGCCAGCAGCGTAGACGGGAGCGGAGAGACCCAGTACTTC | CASSVDGSGETQYF
- | 15 | TRBD1 | TRBJ2-1 | TRBV19 | TGTGCCAGTAGTATCACTTCGACAGGGGGTTCTGAGCAGCTCTTC | CASSITSTGGSEQLF
few | 14 | - | TRBJ2-7 | TRBV4-1 | TGCGCCAGCAGCCAAGATACCGGCCTCTACGAGCAGTACTTC | CASSQDTGLYEQYF
- | 12 | - | TRBJ1-3 | TRBV13 | TGTGCCAGCAGCTTATTGGAAAACACCATATATTTT | CASSLLENTIYF
- | 13 | - | TRBJ2-5 | TRBV7-2 | TGTGCCAGCAGCTTAGGACTAGAAAAGACCCAGTACTTC | CASSLGLEKTQYF
- | 15 | - | TRBJ2-1 | TRBV7-2 | TGTGCCAGCAGCCGCGGGACACGCTCCTACAATGAGCAGTTCTTC | CASSRGTRSYNEQFF
- | 15 | TRBD1 | TRBJ1-2 | TRBV7-6 | TGTGCCAGCAGCCTAAGACAGGGGATGGACTATGGCTACACCTTC | CASSLRQGMDYGYTF
- | 12 | - | TRBJ2-4 | TRBV7-2 | TGTGCCAGCAGCGGTCGGGACCTTTTTCAGTACTTC | CASSGRDLFQYF
- | 20 | TRBD2 | TRBJ2-5 | TRBV11-2 | TGTGCCAGCAGCCCTCGTGGCCTAGCGGGAGGGCTTCGAGGACAAGAGACCCAGTACTTC | CASSPRGLAGGLRGQETQYF